This entry concerns a single T cell receptor beta chain. It has no known antigen specificity. One base away there is no much larger clone; base qualities are not given. The sample is drawn from a study of beta chain features in type 1 diabetes (dated by TCRdb to between 2017 and 2018). In the study overall: No differences in mean age, gender distribution, total cell number or subset yield were found between patients and healthy donors. Across all samples, 90 million to 130 million sorted cells were examined, and cell number per subset correlated strongly with RNA yield. In the study, TCRB repertoires of sorted circulating CD4+ T cell subsets from recently diagnosed type 1 diabetes patients were compared with those of matched healthy donors. Regulatory and stem cell-like memory subsets were isolated from only 8 patients and roughly 8 healthy donors, whereas naive and central memory subsets came from all 30 or so donors. Overall results and qualifications from the work: Because cDNA rather than genomic DNA was sequenced, highly expressing activated cells could have been over-represented, although no difference in activation and CD3 levels was found between groups. At VDJ recombination sites, patients with type 1 diabetes made fewer insertions and deleted more nucleotides, a pattern implying thymic rearrangement abnormalities. PCR may preferentially amplify shorter templates, but because patient and control samples were amplified and corrected together, any resulting skew would affect both groups equally. Naive, central memory and regulatory TCRB repertoires appeared to be more alike among patients than among healthy donors. Type 1 diabetes patients showed a moderate but significant shortening of TCRB CDR3 length in all four CD4+ subsets. Because small numbers of individuals were included in the HLA sub-analyses, any influence of HLA type on TCRB rearrangement was left unresolved.

From its cysteine to its phenylalanine, the CDR3 spans 14 amino acids. Only the CDR3 DNA is retained, 42 bases long and in frame from the first base. The germline V gene (reference sequence) specifies MNHEY as CDR1 and SMNVEV as CDR2. The trim is 6 bases for V and 4 bases for J, with a gap of 13 bases between the germline ends. Each donor gave one peripheral blood draw, averaging approximately 120 mL, which was collected into heparinised tubes. A BD FACSAria II was used to sort naive, central memory, regulatory and stem cell-like memory CD4+ T cells with a panel that included CD45RO, CCR7, CD25, CD127, CD95 and CD27. Purity was above 98% for every sorted population. PBMCs were isolated right away by Lymphoprep density gradient centrifugation and were stained directly, without culture. Samples were stained and sorted in pairs, with one healthy donor and one patient per experiment, so that batch effects were minimized.

All of the isolated RNA was reverse transcribed with the High Capacity cDNA Reverse Transcription Kit, so expressed TCRB transcripts were sequenced. Deep immunoSEQ sequencing was performed on naive, central memory and regulatory T cell samples, with an average of roughly 3.5 million total reads per sample. Sorted cells were lysed in RLT buffer, and RNA was extracted using DNase-treated RNeasy Micro or Mini kits according to cell number. Each cell subset was processed separately to prevent cross-contamination, with patient and healthy donor samples processed together. The immunoSEQ multiplex PCR was used to amplify TCRB sequences from cDNA, generating 87-bp fragments that spanned the CDR3 region. The amplicons were sequenced using the Illumina HiSeq platform. Concerning the study's data processing: Synthetic template baselines were used to correct PCR bias computationally, reads within Hamming distance 2 were collapsed, and singletons that could not be merged were discarded. Reads were aligned to IMGT to assign V, D and J genes, CDR3 length, and insertions or deletions at six rearrangement sites. Within each subset, clonotype counts were normalized to sorted cell number, after which true diversity and Gini coefficients were computed with the tcR R package. The overlap coefficient, calculated on TCRB nucleotide sequences, was used to quantify repertoire sharing. As a proxy for the pre-selection repertoire, out-of-frame TCRB sequences from naive cells were analyzed. TCRdb took this table from immuneACCESS and kept in-frame rearrangements with V and J called. Such tables lack part of the clones; where checked against another copy, unresolved V genes explain under half of the gap, and the rest is unexplained. V and J calls and clone size are copied from that table; D and trimming were computed from the DNA. Within this sample are about 230,000 clones, with roughly 16% of them counted one time only. The ten most abundant clones make up 0.065% to 0.1% of the sample.

The receptor chain draws on TRBV27 and TRBJ2-1; TRBD2 could be the D gene, as 6 bases match. The receptor was isolated from a man aged 25-40 years with type 1 diabetes. Sequenced material: naive CD4+ T cells from blood. The sample's cell subset or site label, decoded: true naive CD4+ T cells. The CDR3: CASRPAGLYNEQFF. DNA sequence: TGTGCCAGCAGACCCGCGGGACTTTACAATGAGCAGTTCTTC.